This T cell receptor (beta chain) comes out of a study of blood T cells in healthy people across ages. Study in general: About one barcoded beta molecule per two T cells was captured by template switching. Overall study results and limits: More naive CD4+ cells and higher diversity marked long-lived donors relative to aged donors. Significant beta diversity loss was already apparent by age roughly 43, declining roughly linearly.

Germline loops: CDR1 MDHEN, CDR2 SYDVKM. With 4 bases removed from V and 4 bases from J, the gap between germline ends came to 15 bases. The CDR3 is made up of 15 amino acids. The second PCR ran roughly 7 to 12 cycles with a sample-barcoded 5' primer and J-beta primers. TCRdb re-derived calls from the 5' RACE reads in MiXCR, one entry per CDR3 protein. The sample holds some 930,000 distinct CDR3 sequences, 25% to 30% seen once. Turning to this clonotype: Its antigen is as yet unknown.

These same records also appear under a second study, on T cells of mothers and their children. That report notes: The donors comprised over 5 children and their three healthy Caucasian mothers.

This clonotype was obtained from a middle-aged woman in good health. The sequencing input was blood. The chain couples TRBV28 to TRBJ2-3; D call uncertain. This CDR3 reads CASSSPRPVADTQYF. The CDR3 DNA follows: TGTGCCAGCAGTTCCCCGAGGCCGGTAGCAGATACGCAGTATTTT.